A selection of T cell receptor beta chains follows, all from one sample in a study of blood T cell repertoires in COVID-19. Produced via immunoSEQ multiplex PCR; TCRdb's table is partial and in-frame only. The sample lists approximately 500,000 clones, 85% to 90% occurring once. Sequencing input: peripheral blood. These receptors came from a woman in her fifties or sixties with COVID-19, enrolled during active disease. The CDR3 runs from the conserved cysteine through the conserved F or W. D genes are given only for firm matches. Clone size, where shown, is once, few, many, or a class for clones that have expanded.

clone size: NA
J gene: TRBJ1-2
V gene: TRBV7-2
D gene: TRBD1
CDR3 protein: CASSFGQGNYGYTF
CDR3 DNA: TGTGCCAGCAGCTTCGGACAGGGGAACTATGGCTACACCTTC

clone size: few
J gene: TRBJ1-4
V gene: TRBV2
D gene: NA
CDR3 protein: CASHSQTLEKLFF
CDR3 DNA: TGTGCCAGCCATTCACAAACCCTCGAAAAACTGTTTTTT

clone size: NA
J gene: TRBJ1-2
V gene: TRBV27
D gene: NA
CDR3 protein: CASSPREGGDGYTF
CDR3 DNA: TGTGCCAGCAGTCCGCGGGAGGGAGGCGATGGCTACACCTTC

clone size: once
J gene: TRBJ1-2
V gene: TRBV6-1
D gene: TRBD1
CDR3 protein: CASSDPGQALEGYTF
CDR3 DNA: TGTGCCAGCAGTGACCCGGGACAGGCCCTAGAAGGCTACACCTTC

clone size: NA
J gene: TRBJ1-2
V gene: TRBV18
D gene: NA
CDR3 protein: CASSTWGPLTVSSNYGYTF
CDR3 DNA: TGTGCCAGCTCAACATGGGGCCCTCTGACAGTCAGCAGTAACTATGGCTACACCTTC

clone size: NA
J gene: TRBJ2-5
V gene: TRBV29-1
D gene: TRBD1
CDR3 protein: CSVETGGQETQYF
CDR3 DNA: TGCAGCGTTGAGACAGGGGGTCAAGAGACCCAGTACTTC

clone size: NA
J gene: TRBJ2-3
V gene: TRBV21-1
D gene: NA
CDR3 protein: CASSKYGTSGGVCGTDTQYF
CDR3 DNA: TGTGCCAGCAGCAAATACGGGACTAGCGGGGGGGTCTGTGGCACAGATACGCAGTATTTT

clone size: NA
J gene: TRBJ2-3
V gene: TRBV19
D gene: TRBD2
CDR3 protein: CASSISSGGYTDTQYF
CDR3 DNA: TGTGCCAGTAGTATCTCCAGCGGGGGGTACACAGATACGCAGTATTTT

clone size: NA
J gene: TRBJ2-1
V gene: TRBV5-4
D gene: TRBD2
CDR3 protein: CASSPGIAGSSYNEQFF
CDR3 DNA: TGTGCCAGCAGCCCCGGGATAGCGGGGTCCTCCTACAATGAGCAGTTCTTC

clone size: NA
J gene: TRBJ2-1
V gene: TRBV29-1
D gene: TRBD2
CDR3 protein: CSGSGLAGGLEQFF
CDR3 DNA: TGCAGCGGCTCGGGACTAGCGGGGGGTTTGGAGCAGTTCTTC

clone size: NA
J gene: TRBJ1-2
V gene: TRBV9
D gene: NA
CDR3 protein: CASSVGQARGYTF
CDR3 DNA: TGTGCCAGCAGCGTGGGGCAGGCAAGGGGCTACACCTTC

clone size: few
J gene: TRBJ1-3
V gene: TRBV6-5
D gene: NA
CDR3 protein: CASSSPGRSGNTIYF
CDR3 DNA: TGTGCCAGCAGTTCCCCGGGAAGGTCTGGAAACACCATATATTTT

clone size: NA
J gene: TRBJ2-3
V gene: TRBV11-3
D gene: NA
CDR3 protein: CASSKGLRDTQYF
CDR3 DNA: TGTGCCAGCAGCAAGGGACTGCGAGATACGCAGTATTTT

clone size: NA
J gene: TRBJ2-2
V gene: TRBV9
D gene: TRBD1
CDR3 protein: CASSPEGQPSVGELFF
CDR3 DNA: TGTGCCAGCAGCCCTGAGGGACAGCCTTCCGTCGGGGAGCTGTTTTTT

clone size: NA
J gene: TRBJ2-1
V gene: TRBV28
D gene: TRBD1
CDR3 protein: CASMSGQGGSNEQFF
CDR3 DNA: TGTGCCAGCATGTCGGGACAGGGGGGGAGTAATGAGCAGTTCTTC